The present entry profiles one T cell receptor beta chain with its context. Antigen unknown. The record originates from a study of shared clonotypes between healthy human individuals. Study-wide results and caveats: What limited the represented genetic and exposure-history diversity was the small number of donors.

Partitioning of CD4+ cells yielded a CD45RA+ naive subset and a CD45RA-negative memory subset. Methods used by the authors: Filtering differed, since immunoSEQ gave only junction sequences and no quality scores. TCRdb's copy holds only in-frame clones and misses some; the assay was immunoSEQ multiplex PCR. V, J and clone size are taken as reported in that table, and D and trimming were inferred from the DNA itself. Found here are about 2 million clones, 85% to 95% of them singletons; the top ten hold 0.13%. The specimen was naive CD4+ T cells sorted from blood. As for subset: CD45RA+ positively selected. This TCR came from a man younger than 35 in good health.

The CDR3, as DNA: TGTGCCAGCAGTGTGACCGACCACGAGCAGTACTTC. This translates into CASSVTDHEQYF. The gene calls are TRBV6-1 and TRBJ2-7; the D is unclear. The CDR3 is 12 residues long. CDR1 and CDR2 (germline): MNHNS, SASEGT. Trimming left V 4 bases short and J 5 bases short, with 9 bases between.